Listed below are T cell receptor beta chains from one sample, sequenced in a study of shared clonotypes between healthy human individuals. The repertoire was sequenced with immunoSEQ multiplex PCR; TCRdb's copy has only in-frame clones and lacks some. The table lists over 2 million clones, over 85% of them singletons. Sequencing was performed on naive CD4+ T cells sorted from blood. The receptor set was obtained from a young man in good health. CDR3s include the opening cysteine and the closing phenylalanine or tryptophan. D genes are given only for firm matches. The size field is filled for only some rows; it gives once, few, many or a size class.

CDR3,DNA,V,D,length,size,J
CASTGTGGIDTQYF,TGTGCCAGTACCGGGACAGGGGGCATCGATACGCAGTATTTT,TRBV19,TRBD1,14,.,TRBJ2-3
CASSETSGNTQYF,TGTGCCAGCAGTGAAACTAGCGGGAATACGCAGTATTTT,TRBV6-1,TRBD2,13,.,TRBJ2-3
CASSPPRGANSPLHF,TGTGCCAGCTCACCCCCGAGAGGGGCCAATTCACCCCTCCACTTT,TRBV18,.,15,.,TRBJ1-6
CASRAPAGGLYEQYF,TGTGCCAGCAGAGCCCCAGCGGGGGGTCTGTACGAGCAGTACTTC,TRBV28,TRBD2,15,.,TRBJ2-7
CASRSTGDNEQFF,TGTGCCAGCAGGTCGACAGGCGACAATGAGCAGTTCTTC,TRBV2,.,13,.,TRBJ2-1
CASSLEDRENQPQHF,TGCGCCAGCAGCTTGGAGGACAGGGAAAATCAGCCCCAGCATTTT,TRBV5-1,TRBD1,15,.,TRBJ1-5
CASSYSKGPLEQYF,TGTGCCAGCAGTTACTCGAAGGGGCCGCTCGAGCAGTACTTC,TRBV6-6,.,14,.,TRBJ2-7
CASSPTSGRREQFF,TGCGCCAGCAGCCCCACTAGCGGGAGACGGGAGCAGTTCTTC,TRBV4-1,TRBD2,14,.,TRBJ2-1
CAWSTGTTISYNEQFF,TGTGCCTGGAGCACCGGGACTACTATATCCTACAATGAGCAGTTCTTC,TRBV30,TRBD2,16,.,TRBJ2-1
CASSGIRDGNSPLHF,TGTGCCAGCAGCGGAATCCGGGACGGAAATTCACCCCTCCACTTT,TRBV11-2,.,15,once,TRBJ1-6
CAWSVKSTSGGGEQFF,TGTGCCTGGAGTGTCAAAAGTACTAGCGGTGGGGGTGAGCAGTTCTTC,TRBV30,TRBD2,16,.,TRBJ2-1
CASSVMVGYGYTF,TGTGCCAGCAGCGTAATGGTAGGCTATGGCTACACCTTC,TRBV9,.,13,.,TRBJ1-2
CASSRGQSLYGYTF,TGTGCCAGCAGCAGGGGACAGTCCCTCTATGGCTACACCTTC,TRBV6-5,TRBD1,14,.,TRBJ1-2
CASSLGRFPGDTQYF,TGTGCCAGCAGCTTGGGTCGGTTTCCGGGGGATACGCAGTATTTT,TRBV5-6,.,15,.,TRBJ2-3
CSEKDISLYNEQFF,TGCAGCGAGAAGGACATATCCCTATACAATGAGCAGTTCTTC,TRBV29-1,.,14,.,TRBJ2-1
CASSGGVGNTIYF,TGTGCCAGCAGCGGAGGGGTTGGAAACACCATATATTTT,TRBV11-3,.,13,.,TRBJ1-3
CASSLRIATTYNEQFF,TGTGCCAGCAGCTTAAGGATCGCCACCACCTACAATGAGCAGTTCTTC,TRBV7-6,.,16,.,TRBJ2-1